Shown below are 27 T cell receptor beta chains from a single sample sequenced in a study of radiation and T cells in renal cell carcinoma. The treatment denotes: treatment-naive control, cytoreductive nephrectomy. The table came from immunoSEQ multiplex PCR; TCRdb's copy has only in-frame clones and leaves some out. This repertoire shows about 12,000 clones, around two thirds found once; its top ten account for 15% to 20%. The specimen comprised tumor tissue, sampled from a patient whose treatment was nephrectomy without radiotherapy. The receptors come from a woman of 80 years or more with renal cell carcinoma.

Points on this clone: Relative to the germline gene, one junction end is altered; a read error may explain this. The chain couples TRBV6-5 to TRBJ1-2, with D possibly being TRBD1 (6 bases). The germline V gene encodes CDR1 MNHEY and CDR2 SVGAGI. The CDR3 contains 13 residues. CDR3 sequence (DNA): TGTGCCATCAGTGAAAGGGGGAGCTATGGCTACACCTTC. Translated, it gives CAISERGSYGYTF.

This clone showed up just once. The V and J genes are TRBV5-1 and TRBJ2-5; 15 nucleotides match TRBD2. Germline trimming cut 4 bases from V and 5 bases from J; bases unmatched to any gene: 9. Germline lookup yields CDR1 SGHRS and CDR2 YFSETQ. This CDR3 is built from 17 residues. CDR3 coding DNA: TGCGCCAGCAGCCCAGGACTAGCGGGGGGGACCTGGGAGACCCAGTACTTC. It translates to CASSPGLAGGTWETQYF.

The gene calls are TRBV10-1 and TRBJ2-7; TRBD1 might be the D (6 bases). This CDR3 contains 13 residues. From germline, CDR1 is WNHNN and CDR2 SYGVQD (reference sequence). CDR3 in amino acids: CGPGDLMTYEQYV. The CDR3 DNA reads as TGCGGACCAGGGGACCTAATGACCTACGAGCAGTACGTC.

CDR3 amino acids: CASSEQPRSYEQYV. CDR3 sequence (DNA): TGTGCCAGCAGTGAACAACCCCGTTCCTACGAGCAGTACGTC. This rearrangement joins TRBV6-1 to TRBJ2-7; D gene uncertain. The CDR3 contains 14 residues. V was shortened by 2 bases and J by 1 base, with 9 bases between the two germline ends. Germline CDR1 and CDR2: MNHNS and SASEGT.

The chain recombines TRBV28 with TRBJ1-1; tentatively, D is TRBD1 (5 bases). Germline CDR1 and CDR2: MDHEN and SYDVKM. The CDR3 has 16 residues. V was shortened by 6 bases and J by 9 bases, with 26 bases between the two germline ends. The DNA for the CDR3 is TGTGCCAGCAGGGAGGGAGGGCAGGGAGGATTCATTCAAGCTTTCTTT. It codes for CASREGGQGGFIQAFF.

The chain joins TRBV6-4 to TRBJ2-7; 9 positions agree with TRBD1. V gave up 11 bases and J gave up 4 bases; unmatched junction bases: 9. Germline assignment: CDR1 MRHNA and CDR2 SNTAGT. The CDR3 has 13 residues. The CDR3 is CAGYGTGRYEQYF. CDR3 nucleotide sequence: TGTGCCGGCTACGGGACAGGGCGTTACGAGCAGTACTTC.

This chain links TRBV2 with TRBJ1-2, with D possibly TRBD1 on 6 matching bases. V was cut by 5 bases and J by 4 bases, with 17 bases left in between. The CDR3 spans 15 residues. Germline assignment: CDR1 SNHLY and CDR2 FYNNEI. The CDR3: CASSCTGRSSYGYTF. The CDR3 DNA sequence: TGTGCCAGCAGTTGTACAGGGAGATCCTCCTATGGCTACACCTTC.

The J gene is TRBJ2-7, the V gene TRBV5-1, with 8 bases fitting TRBD1. The CDR3 consists of 15 residues. Unmatched junction bases numbered 7, after V lost 0 bases and J lost 5 bases. From germline, CDR1 is SGHRS and CDR2 YFSETQ. CDR3 DNA sequence: TGCGCCAGCAGCTTGGTGGCCAGGGGGCAGAACGAGCAGTACTTC. Translation: CASSLVARGQNEQYF.

This chain links TRBV16 with TRBJ1-1; no reliable D call. Trimming removed 0 bases from V and 1 base from J, with 6 bases in between. The germline V gene has CDR1 KGHSY and CDR2 FQNENV. The CDR3 totals 14 residues. CDR3 coding DNA: TGTGCCAGCAGCCAATCAAGTGGGAACACTGAAGCTTTCTTT. It codes for CASSQSSGNTEAFF.

This rearrangement joins TRBV6-5 to TRBJ2-1; 11 bases are shared with TRBD1. V was clipped by 5 bases and J by 4 bases; unmatched bases: 4. CDR1 and CDR2 (germline): MNHEY, SVGAGI. The CDR3 totals 15 residues. In nucleotides, the CDR3 is TGTGCCAGCAGTCTTGGGACAGGGGGGTACAATGAGCAGTTCTTC. Translation: CASSLGTGGYNEQFF.

The chain joins TRBV4-3 to TRBJ1-6; 7 positions match TRBD1. Looked up from germline, CDR1 is LGHNA and CDR2 is YSLEER. The V segment lost 0 bases and the J segment 9 bases; nucleotides outside the gene matches: 8. CDR3 length: 16 residues. The CDR3 region is CASSQDIQGHGSPLHF. CDR3 bases: TGCGCCAGCAGCCAAGATATACAGGGGCACGGTTCACCCCTCCACTTT.

The rearrangement uses TRBV5-6 and TRBJ1-5, with D perhaps matching TRBD1 (5 bases). V lost 4 bases to trimming and J lost 1 base, with 12 bases between them. Germline values: CDR1 SGHDT, CDR2 YYEEEE. The CDR3 loop spans 15 amino acids. The CDR3 loop is CASSPSRGSNQPQHF. In DNA, the CDR3 is TGTGCCAGCAGCCCCTCACGGGGGAGCAATCAGCCCCAGCATTTT.

V usage is TRBV6-5 and J usage is TRBJ1-3, with D maybe TRBD1 (6 bases). The CDR3 is 15 residues long. V shed 6 bases and J shed 2 bases, with 14 bases lying between them. Per the germline V gene, CDR1 is MNHEY and CDR2 is SVGAGI. CDR3: CASSTPTGTGNTIYF. In nucleotides, the CDR3 is TGTGCCAGCAGCACCCCCACAGGGACTGGAAACACCATATATTTT.

In DNA, the CDR3 is TGTGCCAGCAGCTTAGAAATTAATGGCTACACCTTC. Translation gives CASSLEINGYTF. The chain couples TRBV7-9 to TRBJ1-2; D is ambiguous. The length of the CDR3 is 12 residues. Trimming removed 1 base from V and 6 bases from J, with 6 bases in between. The germline V gene encodes CDR1 SEHNR and CDR2 FQNEAQ (reference sequence). The whole variable domain, filled in from reference TRBV7-9 and TRBJ1-2, reads DTGVSQNPRHKITKRGQNVTFRCDPISEHNRLYWYRQTLGQGPEFLTYFQNEAQLEKSRLLSDRFSAERPKGSFSTLEIQRTEQGDSAMYLCASSLEINGYTFGSGTRLTVV.

This clone has only one observation. V and J are TRBV4-1 and TRBJ2-1; D is ambiguous. V was clipped by 4 bases and J by 0 bases, with 10 bases between them. This CDR3 comprises 15 residues. The germline gives CDR1 MGHRA, CDR2 YSYEKL. DNA for the CDR3: TGCGCCAGCAGCCCGACTCTGAGCTCCTACAATGAGCAGTTCTTC. Translating gives CASSPTLSSYNEQFF.

The chain is built from TRBV6-5 and TRBJ2-5; D gene uncertain. The CDR3 runs to 13 residues. V was shortened by 2 bases and J by 5 bases, with 9 bases between the two germline ends. Per germline, CDR1 MNHEY and CDR2 SVGAGI. CDR3 in DNA: TGTGCCAGCAGTTACGCTAGTCCCGAGACCCAGTACTTC. It specifies CASSYASPETQYF.

The chain couples TRBV6-5 to TRBJ2-7; D remains ambiguous. The CDR3 is made up of 13 amino acids. With 8 bases removed from V and 3 bases from J, the gap between germline ends came to 14 bases. Germline-derived CDR1 and CDR2 are MNHEY and SVGAGI. DNA of the CDR3: TGTGCCAGCGGTGAAGTAGGGCACTACGAGCAGTACTTC. Its translation is CASGEVGHYEQYF.

This clone turned up a few times. The J gene is TRBJ2-7, the V gene TRBV29-1; 7 bases are shared with TRBD1. This CDR3 region has 17 residues. Germline V CDR1 and CDR2: SQVTM, ANQGSEA. The CDR3 nucleotides read TGCAGACCCCCCCCCGGGAAGGGGGCAGTCGGCTCCTACGAGCAGTACTTC. Its protein is CRPPPGKGAVGSYEQYF.

The rearrangement links TRBV11-2 to TRBJ1-3, with D possibly TRBD1 on 5 matching bases. V gave up 5 bases and J gave up 2 bases, with 13 bases separating them. The CDR3 runs to 15 residues. Per the germline V gene, CDR1 is SGHAT and CDR2 is FQNNGV. The CDR3 is CASSPQGTTGNTIYF. The CDR3 coding sequence is TGTGCCAGCAGCCCCCAAGGGACGACTGGAAACACCATATATTTT.

The J gene is TRBJ2-7, the V gene TRBV2; a weak D match, TRBD1 (5 bases). Trimming removed 3 bases at V and 6 bases at J, with 9 bases between. CDR3 length: 12 residues. Germline values: CDR1 SNHLY, CDR2 FYNNEI. The CDR3 here is CASSDQGSEQYV. The DNA for the CDR3 is TGTGCCAGCAGTGATCAGGGATCCGAGCAGTACGTC.

This clone was counted only a few times. The V and J genes are TRBV5-6 and TRBJ2-7; a possible D gene is TRBD1 (7 bases). Trimming took off 4 bases at V and 5 bases at J, with 19 bases between the two ends. This CDR3 is built from 15 residues. Germline V gene data show CDR1 as SGHDT and CDR2 as YYEEEE. CDR3 DNA: TGTGCCAGCAGCATCGGACAGGTCGGGGGCCACGAGCAGTACTTC. Translating gives CASSIGQVGGHEQYF.

The rearrangement joins TRBV11-2 to TRBJ2-3, with a possible D match to TRBD2 (5 bases). V was trimmed by 1 base and J by 10 bases, leaving 6 bases between them. Germline V gene data show CDR1 as SGHAT and CDR2 as FQNNGV. The CDR3 has 11 residues. CDR3 loop: CASSLAEAQYF. The CDR3 nucleotides read TGTGCCAGCAGCTTAGCGGAGGCGCAGTATTTT.

The chain joins TRBV7-9 to TRBJ1-5; D unclear. This CDR3 spans 12 amino acids. Germline V gene lookup returns CDR1 SEHNR and CDR2 FQNEAQ (reference sequence). V was trimmed by 5 bases and J by 6 bases, leaving 8 bases between them. CDR3 protein: CASSRGSQPQHF. The CDR3 region has the DNA TGTGCCAGCAGCCGAGGGAGTCAGCCCCAGCATTTT.

This sequence joins TRBV18 and TRBJ2-5, with a weak D call TRBD1 (6 bases). The CDR3 totals 14 residues. With 3 bases removed from V and 3 bases from J, the gap between germline ends came to 11 bases. Germline V gene lookup returns CDR1 KGHSH and CDR2 LQKENI. CDR3 loop: CASSPLTGKETQYF. The CDR3 DNA reads TGTGCCAGCTCACCCCTGACAGGAAAAGAGACCCAGTACTTC.

V gene TRBV4-2 combines with J gene TRBJ2-1, with TRBD1 matching 7 bases. V was pared by 1 base and J by 3 bases, with 3 bases of the junction left unmatched. The CDR3 totals 15 residues. CDR1 LGHNA and CDR2 YNFKEQ come from the germline V gene. The CDR3 DNA sequence: TGTGCCAGCAGCCAAGTTAGGGGGCGCTACAATGAGCAGTTCTTC. Translated: CASSQVRGRYNEQFF.

This clone showed up just a few times. The V gene is TRBV10-1, the J gene TRBJ1-6; D is uncertain. The V gene's germline CDR1 is WNHNN and CDR2 SYGVQD (reference sequence). The CDR3 length is 15 residues. The germline V and J ends were trimmed by 2 bases and 5 bases, with 10 bases remaining between them. This CDR3 is CASSENPPDNSPLHF. The CDR3, as DNA: TGCGCCAGCAGTGAGAATCCTCCGGATAATTCACCCCTCCACTTT.

The chain joins TRBV27 to TRBJ2-4; D is unclear. The CDR3 sequence is 17 residues long. Trimming cost V 1 base and J 0 bases, with 13 bases left between them. Germline V CDR1 and CDR2: MNHEY, SMNVEV (reference sequence). CDR3 nucleotides: TGTGCCAGCAGTTTATACGCTGGAATCGGAGCCAAAAACATTCAGTACTTC. Translated, it gives CASSLYAGIGAKNIQYF.